The source of this T cell receptor beta chain is a study of T cells in localized non-small cell lung cancer. Study conclusions and caveats: Greater T cell density in blood accompanied longer overall survival. There was higher T cell clonality in uninvolved adjacent lung than in tumor, and it was highest there. Heterogeneity remains possible, as sequencing covered one tumor region only.

The method was immunoSEQ multiplex PCR; TCRdb's version includes in-frame clones alone and lacks a portion of them. This sample has around 55,000 clones; about 88% occur once, and the top ten carry around 16%. This clone was picked up a small number of times. Its specificity is unknown. This TCR came from a female donor with stage II lung adenocarcinoma. The source material was PBMCs, sampled before any cancer treatment.

CDR3 protein: CASSLVNQPQHF. CDR3 bases: TGTGCCAGTAGTCTGGTGAATCAGCCCCAGCATTTT. This chain uses TRBV19 with TRBJ1-5; D gene ambiguous. V was trimmed by 5 bases and J by 4 bases, leaving 6 bases between them. The CDR3 loop spans 12 amino acids. Germline values: CDR1 LNHDA, CDR2 SQIVND (reference sequence). Using reference TRBV19 and TRBJ1-5 for the parts outside the CDR3, the full variable domain is DGGITQSPKYLFRKEGQNVTLSCEQNLNHDAMYWYRQDPGQGLRLIYYSQIVNDFQKGDIAEGYSVSREKKESFPLTVTSAQKNPTAFYLCASSLVNQPQHFGDGTRLSIL.